The source of this T cell receptor beta chain is a study of blood T cell repertoires in COVID-19 (dated by TCRdb to the early 2020s). Concerning the study at large: Collaborator samples came from the United States, Italy and Spain and covered acute and convalescent phases of COVID-19. The dataset comprised deeply sampled blood TCRbeta repertoires from subjects exposed to, actively infected with, or recovered from COVID-19. The repertoires were released in a freely available public database intended as a resource for research on the immune response to SARS-CoV-2. Sample metadata almost always included a de-identified subject ID, COVID-19 status, age in years and sex. HLA class I and class II types, where available, came from metadata supplied by the sample provider rather than from assay-based typing. Samples were obtained from the ongoing ImmuneRACE study (first 160 participants) and from some 1,200 subjects provided by 6 global collaborators. The prospective study material was composed of cDNA or gDNA derived from T cells, B-cell-depleted T cells, or PBMCs.

Beyond this particular receptor, the publication reports: The quantity of clinical and demographic metadata differed by source and by participant and was supplied without curation.

Whole blood was collected in K2EDTA tubes by collaborating institutions according to the institutions' own protocols. For TCRbeta analysis, collaborators shipped samples in one of three forms: frozen whole blood, isolated PBMCs, or DNA extracted from either of those sample types. TCRbeta CDR3 regions were amplified from genomic DNA by means of the immunoSEQ Assay, a bias-controlled multiplex PCR. As for the authors' bioinformatics: Nucleated cell counts per sample were estimated from amplification of reference gene primers within the assay. Sequence reads were collapsed and filtered to measure the absolute abundance of every unique TCRbeta CDR3 rearrangement. For each sample, productive Simpson clonality was calculated as the square root of Simpson's diversity index over productive rearrangements. Imported from immuneACCESS, the table was reduced by TCRdb to in-frame sequences with V and J called. These copies leave out some clones; in studies compared against another copy, an unresolved V gene accounts for under half, and the cause of the remainder is not known. That table supplies the V and J calls and clone size; D and trimming were determined from the DNA. Across this sample there are some 260,000 clones, with 60% to 75% seen only once. Jointly, the top ten make up more than 2.5% of the sample.

As concerns this clone: No cognate antigen has been identified for it. No quality values exist for individual bases; no much larger clone is one base distant.

V ends up 5 bases short and J 4 bases short, with an unmatched junction base count of 4. From its cysteine to its phenylalanine, the CDR3 spans 15 amino acids. The DNA shown is the 45-base CDR3, in frame from base 1. The germline V gene (reference sequence) gives CDR1 as LGHDT and CDR2 as YNNKEL. The sequence was obtained from a woman of 80 years or more with acute or convalescent COVID-19. Material: peripheral blood. Recombination connected TRBV3-1 (or the pseudogene TRBV3-2) to TRBJ2-5; 13 bases in the middle match TRBD2. For the CDR3, the sequence is CASSKLAGGGETQYF. The sequenced DNA is TGTGCCAGCAGCAAACTAGCGGGGGGGGGAGAGACCCAGTACTTC.